This T cell receptor (beta chain) is drawn from a study of shared clonotypes between healthy human individuals. General study findings and limits: Naive subsets, compared against memory subsets, generally had larger estimated richness values. Among non-shared clonotypes, generation probabilities were lower than among those shared by all four donors.

TCRdb keeps only in-frame clones here, not all; method: immunoSEQ multiplex PCR. This sample has about 92,000 clones, with 60% to 70% found just once. The V gene's germline CDR1 is SGDLS and CDR2 YYNGEE. The V and J ends lost 2 bases and 5 bases respectively, with 7 bases between them. The CDR3 runs to 13 residues. Donors comprised healthy HIV-negative adults lacking recent acute infections or vaccinations. CD45RO+ cells plus CCR7-negative CD45RA+ TemRA cells formed CD8 memory. About this clone: Its antigen is not identified.

The sample taken for sequencing was memory CD8+ T cells sorted from blood. Documented subset: CD45RO+ cells pooled with CCR7-negative TemRA cells. The sequence came from a man aged 25 to 40 in good health. The rearrangement joins TRBV9 to TRBJ2-2, with TRBD1 as a possible D gene (5 bases). The DNA of the CDR3 is TGTGCCAGCAGCGTTCAGGGAACCGGGGAGCTGTTTTTT. It translates to CASSVQGTGELFF.